The 21 T cell receptor beta chains in this list originate from one sample, sequenced in a study of vaccination effects on CD4 cells after COVID-19. After expansion with viral peptide pools in the ViraFEST assay, antigen-specific CD4+ T cells were sequenced. A roughly ten-day culture period preceded the isolation of CD4+ T cells. Negative nucleocapsid antibody tests before and after vaccination confirmed no previous SARS-CoV-2 infection. Antigens of these TCRs are unknown. The method was immunoSEQ multiplex PCR; TCRdb's version includes in-frame clones alone and lacks a portion of them. This sample has some 25,000 clones, with 60% to 85% found just once. The material was CD4+ T cells from PBMCs cultured with HCoV-OC43 spike peptides, obtained before COVID-19 vaccination. Noted subset: HCoV-OC43 spike overlapping peptide pool stimulation. The receptors come from a human donor who received a COVID-19 vaccine.

This clone showed up just once. The V and J genes are TRBV20-1 and TRBJ2-5, with 13 nucleotides matching TRBD2. The CDR3 is 16 amino acids. V trimming: 3 bases; J trimming: 2 bases; junction bases outside the gene matches: 6. Germline CDR1 DFQATT, CDR2 SNEGSKA (reference sequence). DNA of the CDR3: TGCAGTGCTAGTGGGGGACTAGCGGGAAAACAAGAGACCCAGTACTTC. Translation gives CSASGGLAGKQETQYF.

This chain uses TRBV5-1 with TRBJ2-5; D is ambiguous. Germline CDR1 and CDR2: SGHRS and YFSETQ. The CDR3 is 18 residues long. Trimming pared 0 bases from V and 1 base from J, leaving 19 bases between. The CDR3: CASSLGLESSVGQETQYF. As DNA, the CDR3 is TGCGCCAGCAGCTTGGGATTGGAGTCTAGTGTGGGCCAAGAGACCCAGTACTTC.

This chain uses TRBV4-1 with TRBJ2-2; D is unresolved. The CDR3 loop spans 17 amino acids. V lost 1 base and J 5 bases, leaving 17 bases between the germline ends. Germline CDR1 reads MGHRA; CDR2 reads YSYEKL. The CDR3 DNA reads TGCGCCAGCAGCCAAGTCGACATGGGGTTTCTGACCGGGGAGCTGTTTTTT. Amino acids: CASSQVDMGFLTGELFF.

The chain joins TRBV18 to TRBJ2-7; D is perhaps TRBD1 or TRBD2 (6 bases each). The CDR3 length is 13 residues. V dropped 5 bases and J dropped 5 bases, with 13 bases sitting between them. Germline assignment: CDR1 KGHSH and CDR2 LQKENI. CDR3 DNA sequence: TGTGCCAGCTCAAACGGGGGCCATGACGAGCAGTACTTC. It is translated as CASSNGGHDEQYF.

This chain connects TRBV6-5 to TRBJ2-2; D is unclear. This CDR3 contains 14 residues. Germline-derived CDR1 and CDR2 are MNHEY and SVGAGI. Trimming pared 5 bases from V and 3 bases from J, leaving 10 bases between. The CDR3 loop is CASSPSWYTGELFF. The CDR3 DNA sequence: TGTGCCAGCAGTCCCAGCTGGTACACCGGGGAGCTGTTTTTT.

This clone was counted once. The rearrangement uses TRBV7-6 and TRBJ2-7; perhaps TRBD2 as D (5 bases). V lost 0 bases and J 3 bases, leaving 12 bases between the germline ends. This CDR3 region has 15 residues. Germline V lookup: CDR1 SGHVS, CDR2 FNYEAQ. Written as DNA, the CDR3 is TGTGCCAGCAGCTTAGCTTCTGCGGGCAGCTACGAGCAGTACTTC. It is translated as CASSLASAGSYEQYF. Full variable domain (outside the CDR3, taken from reference TRBV7-6 and TRBJ2-7): GAGVSQSPRYKVTKRGQDVALRCDPISGHVSLYWYRQALGQGPEFLTYFNYEAQQDKSGLPNDRFSAERPEGSISTLTIQRTEQRDSAMYRCASSLASAGSYEQYFGPGTRLTVT.

The chain uses TRBV6-5 and TRBJ1-6; no reliable D call. The CDR3 is 13 residues long. Germline CDR1 and CDR2: MNHEY and SVGAGI. The V and J ends lost 5 bases and 12 bases respectively, with 14 bases between them. CDR3 sequence: CASSTEGKGPLHF. Here the CDR3 DNA reads TGTGCCAGCAGTACAGAGGGAAAGGGACCCCTCCACTTT.

The chain uses TRBV14 and TRBJ2-1, with D uncertain. Trimming pared 6 bases from V and 7 bases from J, leaving 7 bases between. Per germline, CDR1 SGHDN and CDR2 FVKESK. This CDR3 contains 11 residues. The CDR3 DNA follows: TGTGCCAGCAGTCGCATAAATGAGCAGTTCTTC. It codes for CASSRINEQFF.

A few counts support this clone. The chain is built from TRBV18 and TRBJ1-4, with D unresolved. This CDR3 has 15 amino acids. Germline V gene sequence: CDR1 KGHSH, CDR2 LQKENI. Trimming left V 4 bases short and J 0 bases short, with 9 bases between. The CDR3 bases are TGTGCCAGCTCACGGAGCACCGCAACTAATGAAAAACTGTTTTTT. Its translation is CASSRSTATNEKLFF.

V usage is TRBV29-1 and J usage is TRBJ2-7; D possibly matches TRBD1 or TRBD2 (7 bases each). Between the trimmed V and J ends, which lost 7 bases and 2 bases, there was a span of 27 bases. CDR1 SQVTM and CDR2 ANQGSEA come from the germline V gene. CDR3 size: 17 residues. CDR3 sequence (DNA): TGCAGCGCCGGGGGGATCACAGGCACAGGGGTAACCTACGAGCAGTACTTC. Its protein is CSAGGITGTGVTYEQYF.

This clone was found a few times. The chain employs TRBV6-5 and TRBJ1-1, with D possibly TRBD1 on 6 matching bases. The CDR3 spans 14 residues. Trimming took off 6 bases at V and 6 bases at J, with 17 bases between the two ends. In germline, CDR1 is MNHEY, CDR2 SVGAGI. This CDR3 reads CASSLSGGRAEAFF. The CDR3 DNA is TGTGCCAGCAGCCTTTCGGGGGGGCGCGCTGAAGCTTTCTTT.

The chain has TRBV6-5 and TRBJ1-2, with no clear D. The germline V and J ends were trimmed by 7 bases and 5 bases, with 8 bases remaining between them. The CDR3 is 11 amino acids. CDR1 and CDR2 from the germline V gene are MNHEY and SVGAGI. The DNA of the CDR3 is TGTGCCAGCACACGGGATTATGGCTACACCTTC. Its translation: CASTRDYGYTF.

V gene TRBV5-1 combines with J gene TRBJ2-1; no definite D call. The CDR3 extends over 13 amino acids. The germline V gene encodes CDR1 SGHRS and CDR2 YFSETQ. V lost 2 bases and J lost 7, with 10 bases in between. This CDR3 reads CASSLWGANEQFF. CDR3 in DNA: TGCGCCAGCAGCTTATGGGGTGCAAATGAGCAGTTCTTC.

The rearrangement uses TRBV7-9 and TRBJ2-1; 10 bases are a match to TRBD2. CDR1 SEHNR and CDR2 FQNEAQ come from the germline V gene (reference sequence). J lost 4 bases, V lost 5 bases, and 5 bases had no gene match. This CDR3 comprises 15 residues. The CDR3 region has the DNA TGTGCCAGCAGCGCGAATAGCGGGGGGTACAATGAGCAGTTCTTC. Amino acid sequence: CASSANSGGYNEQFF.

The table lists this clone with a count of one. The chain carries TRBV5-1 and TRBJ1-4; D is perhaps TRBD1 (5 bases). Trimming took off 4 bases at V and 7 bases at J, with 14 bases between the two ends. Germline V gives CDR1 SGHRS, CDR2 YFSETQ. The CDR3 totals 14 residues. CDR3 nucleotides: TGCGCCAGCAGCCCCCCAGGGTCTGGTGAAAAACTGTTTTTT. Amino acid sequence: CASSPPGSGEKLFF. Together with reference TRBV5-1 and TRBJ1-4, the CDR3 gives the full variable domain: KAGVTQTPRYLIKTRGQQVTLSCSPISGHRSVSWYQQTPGQGLQFLFEYFSETQRNKGNFPGRFSGRQFSNSRSEMNVSTLELGDSALYLCASSPPGSGEKLFFGSGTQLSVL.

The rearrangement links TRBV2 to TRBJ2-7; D is possibly TRBD1 (6 bases). Trimming removed 6 bases from V and 3 bases from J, with 12 bases in between. CDR1 is SNHLY and CDR2 is FYNNEI in the germline V gene. The CDR3 consists of 13 residues. CDR3 loop: CASSTDSFYEQYF. The CDR3 coding sequence is TGTGCCAGCAGCACGGACAGCTTCTACGAGCAGTACTTC. The complete variable domain, with remaining parts taken from reference TRBV2 and TRBJ2-7, reads EPEVTQTPSHQVTQMGQEVILRCVPISNHLYFYWYRQILGQKVEFLVSFYNNEISEKSEIFDDQFSVERPDGSNFTLKIRSTKLEDSAMYFCASSTDSFYEQYFGPGTRLTVT.

The rearrangement links TRBV7-6 to TRBJ1-2; TRBD1 matches 10 bases. The CDR3 totals 15 residues. Germline V gives CDR1 SGHVS, CDR2 FNYEAQ. The ends lost 1 base at V and 6 bases at J; junction bases unmatched: 5. The CDR3 here is CASSLGVGTGDGYTF. The CDR3 region has the DNA TGTGCCAGCAGCTTAGGGGTGGGGACAGGGGATGGCTACACCTTC.

The chain employs TRBV2 and TRBJ2-7; D possibly corresponds to TRBD1 (6 bases). The CDR3 contains 13 residues. In germline, CDR1 is SNHLY, CDR2 FYNNEI. The V gene lost 10 bases and the J gene lost 3 bases, with 16 bases spanning the gap. CDR3 nucleotide sequence: TGTGCCACCGCGGTACAGGGAAACTACGAGCAGTACTTC. Its translation: CATAVQGNYEQYF.

A few counts support this clone. The chain couples TRBV7-9 to TRBJ2-2; D is unclear. The CDR3 has 16 amino acids. Trimming left V 11 bases short and J 3 bases short, with 22 bases between. The germline V gene has CDR1 SEHNR and CDR2 FQNEAQ (reference sequence). CDR3 amino acids: CADGDPPGSDTGELFF. CDR3 bases: TGTGCCGACGGAGACCCCCCAGGATCCGACACCGGGGAGCTGTTTTTT.

This clone was counted a few times. The chain employs TRBV7-6 and TRBJ2-2, with unresolved D. The CDR3 extends over 15 amino acids. Germline-derived CDR1 and CDR2 are SGHVS and FNYEAQ. The germline V and J ends were trimmed by 3 bases and 0 bases, with 8 bases remaining between them. CDR3 sequence reads: CASSLGSTNTGELFF. The CDR3 nucleotides are TGTGCCAGCAGCTTGGGATCCACGAACACCGGGGAGCTGTTTTTT.

The chain joins TRBV3-1 (or the pseudogene TRBV3-2) to TRBJ1-6, with 7 bases fitting TRBD1. This CDR3 spans 16 amino acids. V shed 5 bases, J shed 6 bases, and the junction held 10 bases outside the gene matches. The germline V gene encodes CDR1 LGHDT and CDR2 YNNKEL (reference sequence). CDR3 protein: CASSLRTGSLNSPLHF. For the CDR3, the DNA is TGTGCCAGCAGCTTGCGGACAGGCTCCCTTAATTCACCCCTCCACTTT.